These T cell receptor beta chains were read from a single sample in a study of blood T cell repertoires in COVID-19. Clones were sequenced by immunoSEQ multiplex PCR, and TCRdb holds only the in-frame ones, with some missing. Among about 150,000 clones, 78% were seen once, and the ten largest hold approximately 15%. The sequenced sample consisted of peripheral blood. The receptors stem from a woman over 75 with acute or convalescent COVID-19. The CDR3 runs from the conserved cysteine through the conserved F or W. Each record gives: D gene, J gene, clone size, V gene, CDR3 protein, CDR3 DNA. A D gene is named only where the DNA matches it firmly. The listing skips clone size in some rows; elsewhere it reads once, few, many or a size class.

D: .; J: TRBJ1-3; size: .; V: TRBV2; CDR3: CASKGTYSGNTIYF; DNA: TGTGCCAGCAAAGGGACATACTCTGGAAACACCATATATTTT
D: TRBD2; J: TRBJ2-5; size: .; V: TRBV7-9; CDR3: CASSLGLAGGLGETQYF; DNA: TGTGCCAGCAGCCTCGGGTTAGCGGGGGGCCTAGGAGAGACCCAGTACTTC
D: .; J: TRBJ2-1; size: .; V: TRBV7-2; CDR3: CASSLWADSYNEQFF; DNA: TGTGCCAGCAGCTTATGGGCAGACTCCTACAATGAGCAGTTCTTC
D: .; J: TRBJ1-6; size: .; V: TRBV7-9; CDR3: CASSLESAGNSPLHF; DNA: TGTGCCAGCAGCTTAGAATCGGCAGGGAATTCACCCCTCCACTTT
D: .; J: TRBJ2-1; size: .; V: TRBV19; CDR3: CASSIVETGTNEQFF; DNA: TGTGCCAGTAGTATAGTGGAGACAGGGACTAATGAGCAGTTCTTC
D: .; J: TRBJ1-5; size: .; V: TRBV24-1; CDR3: CATSDPQGPQHF; DNA: TGTGCCACCAGTGATCCCCAGGGCCCCCAGCATTTT
D: TRBD2; J: TRBJ2-1; size: .; V: TRBV6-1; CDR3: CASSANPGTSGRNEQFF; DNA: TGTGCCAGCAGTGCAAACCCCGGGACTAGCGGGAGGAATGAGCAGTTCTTC
D: .; J: TRBJ1-2; size: once; V: TRBV6-5; CDR3: CASRYNMARGYGYTF; DNA: TGTGCCAGCAGGTACAATATGGCACGGGGGTATGGCTACACCTTC
D: .; J: TRBJ2-2; size: .; V: TRBV7-2; CDR3: CASSISRDTGELFF; DNA: TGTGCCAGCAGCATTAGTCGTGACACCGGGGAGCTGTTTTTT
D: .; J: TRBJ2-3; size: few; V: TRBV28; CDR3: CASRSPASGTQYF; DNA: TGTGCCAGCAGATCGCCGGCGTCGGGTACGCAGTATTTT
D: TRBD2; J: TRBJ2-3; size: .; V: TRBV11-2; CDR3: CASSLGLAGGFRTDTQYF; DNA: TGTGCCAGCAGCCTCGGACTAGCGGGGGGGTTTCGCACAGATACGCAGTATTTT
D: .; J: TRBJ1-1; size: few; V: TRBV19; CDR3: CASKLPAGGEAFF; DNA: TGTGCCAGTAAGCTCCCCGCGGGTGGGGAAGCTTTCTTT
D: .; J: TRBJ2-3; size: few; V: TRBV5-6; CDR3: CASSLGADTQYF; DNA: TGTGCCAGCAGCTTGGGAGCAGATACGCAGTATTTT
D: TRBD1; J: TRBJ1-2; size: .; V: TRBV6-5; CDR3: CASTEGQGNGYTF; DNA: TGTGCCAGCACCGAGGGACAGGGGAATGGCTACACCTTC
D: .; J: TRBJ1-2; size: .; V: TRBV3-1/TRBV3-2; CDR3: CASSQEAPYGYTF; DNA: TGTGCCAGCAGCCAAGAGGCCCCGTATGGCTACACCTTC
D: .; J: TRBJ2-7; size: .; V: TRBV11-2; CDR3: CASSPRRSSYEQYF; DNA: TGTGCCAGCAGCCCAAGGAGGAGCTCCTACGAGCAGTACTTC
D: TRBD2; J: TRBJ2-1; size: .; V: TRBV5-1; CDR3: CASSLAGATRTSGTYNEQFF; DNA: TGCGCCAGCAGCTTGGCCGGGGCTACACGGACTAGCGGGACCTACAATGAGCAGTTCTTC
D: TRBD1; J: TRBJ1-2; size: many; V: TRBV4-1; CDR3: CASRKGAANYGYTF; DNA: TGCGCCAGCAGAAAGGGGGCAGCGAACTATGGCTACACCTTC
D: TRBD1; J: TRBJ2-7; size: once; V: TRBV7-9; CDR3: CASSLTAGQGKSTYEQYF; DNA: TGTGCCAGCAGCTTAACCGCGGGACAGGGGAAAAGTACCTACGAGCAGTACTTC
D: .; J: TRBJ2-6; size: once; V: TRBV28; CDR3: CASSLRGSGANVLTF; DNA: TGTGCCAGCAGTTTACGAGGCTCTGGGGCCAACGTCCTGACTTTC
D: .; J: TRBJ2-2; size: .; V: TRBV5-1; CDR3: CASRYYLSDGELFF; DNA: TGCGCCAGCCGCTATTACTTATCCGATGGGGAGCTGTTTTTT
D: TRBD2; J: TRBJ2-3; size: .; V: TRBV5-4; CDR3: CASSPGGTSTDTQYF; DNA: TGTGCCAGCAGCCCGGGGGGGACTAGCACAGATACGCAGTATTTT
D: TRBD2; J: TRBJ2-1; size: few; V: TRBV2; CDR3: CASTTGLAGSYNEQFF; DNA: TGTGCCAGCACCACGGGACTAGCGGGTTCCTACAATGAGCAGTTCTTC
D: .; J: TRBJ2-4; size: .; V: TRBV27; CDR3: CASNDADEVFAKNIQYF; DNA: TGTGCCAGCAATGACGCAGACGAGGTATTTGCCAAAAACATTCAGTACTTC
D: .; J: TRBJ2-2; size: .; V: TRBV3-1/TRBV3-2; CDR3: CASSQAGGANTGELFF; DNA: TGTGCCAGCAGCCAAGCCGGCGGGGCAAACACCGGGGAGCTGTTTTTT
D: .; J: TRBJ1-5; size: .; V: TRBV15; CDR3: CATSRQEHSNQPQHF; DNA: TGTGCCACCAGCAGACAGGAACATAGCAATCAGCCCCAGCATTTT
D: .; J: TRBJ2-1; size: .; V: TRBV4-1; CDR3: CASSLPGGLAYNEQFF; DNA: TGCGCCAGCAGCCTTCCAGGAGGCCTCGCCTACAATGAGCAGTTCTTC
D: .; J: TRBJ1-1; size: .; V: TRBV5-6; CDR3: CASSQYSRRGTEAFF; DNA: TGTGCCAGCAGCCAGTACTCCCGCCGGGGCACTGAAGCTTTCTTT
D: TRBD1; J: TRBJ1-5; size: .; V: TRBV4-1; CDR3: CASSQTGGAGNQPQHF; DNA: TGCGCCAGCAGCCAGACAGGGGGCGCGGGCAATCAGCCCCAGCATTTT
D: TRBD1; J: TRBJ1-1; size: few; V: TRBV3-1/TRBV3-2; CDR3: CASSRTGGNTEAFF; DNA: TGTGCCAGCAGCCGAACAGGGGGGAACACTGAAGCTTTCTTT
D: TRBD1; J: TRBJ1-1; size: .; V: TRBV11-1; CDR3: CASSLYRGDTEAFF; DNA: TGTGCCAGCAGCTTATACAGGGGAGACACTGAAGCTTTCTTT
D: .; J: TRBJ1-1; size: .; V: TRBV5-6; CDR3: CASSPLQGNTEAFF; DNA: TGTGCCAGCAGCCCCCTACAGGGAAACACTGAAGCTTTCTTT
D: TRBD1; J: TRBJ1-5; size: .; V: TRBV6-5; CDR3: CASSNTGVQPQHF; DNA: TGTGCCAGCAGTAACACAGGGGTACAGCCCCAGCATTTT
D: TRBD1; J: TRBJ1-1; size: .; V: TRBV28; CDR3: CASGTGVAEAFF; DNA: TGTGCCAGCGGCACAGGGGTTGCTGAAGCTTTCTTT
D: .; J: TRBJ1-2; size: .; V: TRBV7-9; CDR3: CASSFSGLRAYGYTF; DNA: TGTGCCAGCAGCTTCTCTGGGCTGCGGGCCTATGGCTACACCTTC
D: .; J: TRBJ1-2; size: .; V: TRBV4-1; CDR3: CASSQGAGVRGYGYTF; DNA: TGCGCCAGCAGCCAAGGAGCCGGGGTCAGGGGCTATGGCTACACCTTC
D: TRBD2; J: TRBJ2-1; size: few; V: TRBV28; CDR3: CASRKGLAAYNEQFF; DNA: TGTGCCAGCAGAAAGGGACTAGCGGCTTACAATGAGCAGTTCTTC
D: TRBD2; J: TRBJ2-3; size: .; V: TRBV3-1/TRBV3-2; CDR3: CASSLRTSGRGDTQYF; DNA: TGTGCCAGCAGCCTACGGACTAGCGGGAGGGGAGATACGCAGTATTTT
D: .; J: TRBJ2-7; size: .; V: TRBV7-9; CDR3: CASSLGQLEQYF; DNA: TGTGCCAGCAGCTTAGGACAGCTCGAGCAGTACTTC
D: TRBD2; J: TRBJ2-3; size: .; V: TRBV7-9; CDR3: CASLSPREAYTQYF; DNA: TGTGCCAGCCTGTCCCCGCGGGAGGCCTATACGCAGTATTTT
D: TRBD1; J: TRBJ2-7; size: .; V: TRBV5-1; CDR3: CASSLGGTGVSYEQYF; DNA: TGCGCCAGCAGCTTGGGGGGGACAGGGGTGTCCTACGAGCAGTACTTC
D: TRBD1; J: TRBJ1-6; size: .; V: TRBV5-5; CDR3: CASSTGQAYNSPLHF; DNA: TGTGCCAGCAGCACGGGACAGGCCTATAATTCACCCCTCCACTTT
D: TRBD1; J: TRBJ2-1; size: once; V: TRBV28; CDR3: CASIWSGGYNEQFF; DNA: TGTGCCAGCATATGGTCAGGGGGATACAATGAGCAGTTCTTC
D: .; J: TRBJ1-2; size: .; V: TRBV6-5; CDR3: CASSYSDRPLYGYTF; DNA: TGTGCCAGCAGTTACTCTGACAGGCCCCTCTATGGCTACACCTTC